This record looks at one T cell receptor beta chain sequence and its context. The data stem from a study of blood T cell repertoires in COVID-19. The wider study: Acute-phase and convalescent COVID-19 samples originated in the United States, Italy and Spain. PBMCs, B-cell-depleted T cells, or T cells were the source of the cDNA or gDNA that made up the material.

Using immunoSEQ multiplex PCR, the repertoire was profiled, and TCRdb retains in-frame clones only, with some absent. The sample has roughly 220,000 clones; under 90% are singletons. The CDR3 totals 12 residues. Between the trimmed V and J ends, which lost 3 bases and 7 bases, there was a span of 6 bases. Germline CDR1 is LNHDA and CDR2 is SQIVND (reference sequence). Sequences were obtained from peripheral blood. The chain joins TRBV19 to TRBJ2-2; D not resolved. This clonotype was obtained from a man at least 80 years old with acute or convalescent COVID-19. The CDR3 DNA reads TGTGCCAGTAGTATTCCCCACGGGGAGCTGTTTTTT. It specifies CASSIPHGELFF.